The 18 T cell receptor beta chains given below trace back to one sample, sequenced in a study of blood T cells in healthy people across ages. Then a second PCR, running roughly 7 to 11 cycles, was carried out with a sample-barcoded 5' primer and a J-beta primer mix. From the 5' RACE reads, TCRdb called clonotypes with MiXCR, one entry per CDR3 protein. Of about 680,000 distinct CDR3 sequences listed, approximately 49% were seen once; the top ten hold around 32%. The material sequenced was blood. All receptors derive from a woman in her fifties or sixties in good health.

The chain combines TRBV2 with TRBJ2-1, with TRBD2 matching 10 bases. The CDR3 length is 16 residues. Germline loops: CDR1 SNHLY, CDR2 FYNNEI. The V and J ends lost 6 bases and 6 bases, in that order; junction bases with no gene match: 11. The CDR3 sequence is CASRGRLAGAPNEQFF. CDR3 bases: TGTGCCAGCAGGGGCCGTCTAGCGGGGGCTCCCAATGAGCAGTTCTTC.

The CDR3 is CASSYSGYQRNEQFF. Written as DNA, the CDR3 is TGTGCCAGCAGTTACTCAGGGTATCAACGTAATGAGCAGTTCTTC. The chain joins TRBV6-2 or TRBV6-3 to TRBJ2-1, with no clear D. The germline CDR1 and CDR2 sequences are MNHEY and SVGEGT. The CDR3 totals 15 residues. V was shortened by 0 bases and J by 7 bases, with 13 bases between the two germline ends.

The CDR3 spells CSARGFYGYTF. Here the CDR3 DNA reads TGCAGTGCTAGGGGTTTCTATGGCTACACCTTC. The chain combines TRBV20-1 with TRBJ1-2, with unresolved D. This CDR3 has 11 residues. V was shortened by 3 bases and J by 4 bases, with 6 bases between the two germline ends. Germline CDR1 DFQATT, CDR2 SNEGSKA (reference sequence).

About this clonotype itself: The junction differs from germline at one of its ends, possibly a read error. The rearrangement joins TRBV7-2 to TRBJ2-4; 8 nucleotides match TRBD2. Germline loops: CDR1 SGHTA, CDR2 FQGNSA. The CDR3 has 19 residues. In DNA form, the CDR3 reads TGTGCCAGCAGCGGTAGGGGGAGCGGGAGTGTGGTAACCAAAGACATTCAGTACTTC. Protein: CASSGRGSGSVVTKDIQYF.

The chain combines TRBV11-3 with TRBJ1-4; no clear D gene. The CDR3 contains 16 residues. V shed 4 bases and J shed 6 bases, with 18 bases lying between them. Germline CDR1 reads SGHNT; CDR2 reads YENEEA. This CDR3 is CASSSRPPGLDEKLFF. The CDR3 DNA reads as TGTGCCAGCAGCTCAAGGCCACCAGGACTTGATGAAAAACTGTTTTTT.

The DNA for the CDR3 is TGTGCCAGCAGCTTAGAGAGGTCCGCGCAGTACTTC. The encoded protein is CASSLERSAQYF. V and J are TRBV7-9 and TRBJ2-7; no clear D gene. The V and J ends lost 1 base and 9 bases respectively, with 10 bases between them. Germline loops: CDR1 SEHNR, CDR2 FQNEAQ (reference sequence). The length of the CDR3 is 12 residues.

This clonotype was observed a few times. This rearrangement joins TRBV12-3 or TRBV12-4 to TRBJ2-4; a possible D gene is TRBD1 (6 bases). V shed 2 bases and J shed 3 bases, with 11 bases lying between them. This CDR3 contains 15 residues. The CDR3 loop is CASSLLRGGKNIQYF. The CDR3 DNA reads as TGTGCCAGCAGTTTATTGCGAGGGGGCAAAAACATTCAGTACTTC.

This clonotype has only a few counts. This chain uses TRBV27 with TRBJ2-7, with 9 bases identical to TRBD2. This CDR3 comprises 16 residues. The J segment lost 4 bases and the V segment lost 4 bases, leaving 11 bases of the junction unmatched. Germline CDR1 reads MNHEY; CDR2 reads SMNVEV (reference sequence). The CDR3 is CASSSIRASGIYEQYF. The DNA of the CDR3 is TGTGCCAGCAGTTCGATCCGGGCTAGCGGGATTTACGAGCAGTACTTC.

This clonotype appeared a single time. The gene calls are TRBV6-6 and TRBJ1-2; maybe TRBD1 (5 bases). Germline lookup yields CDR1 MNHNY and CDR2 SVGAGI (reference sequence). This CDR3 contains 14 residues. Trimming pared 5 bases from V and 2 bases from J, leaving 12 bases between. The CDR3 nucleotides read TGTGCCAGCAGTGGGCCCCAGGGAAACTATGGCTACACCTTC. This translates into CASSGPQGNYGYTF.

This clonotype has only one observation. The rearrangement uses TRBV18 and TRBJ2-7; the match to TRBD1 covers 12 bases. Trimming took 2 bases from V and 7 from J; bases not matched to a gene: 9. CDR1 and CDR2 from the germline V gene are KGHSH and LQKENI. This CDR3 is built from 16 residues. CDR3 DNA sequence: TGTGCCAGCTCACCAGTGGAAGGGACAGGGGGCTGGGAGCAGTACTTC. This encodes CASSPVEGTGGWEQYF.

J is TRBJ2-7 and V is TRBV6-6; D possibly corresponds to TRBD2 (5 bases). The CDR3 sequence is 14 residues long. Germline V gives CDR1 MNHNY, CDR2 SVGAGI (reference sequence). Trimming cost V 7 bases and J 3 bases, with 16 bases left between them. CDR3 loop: CASNPGILGYEQYF. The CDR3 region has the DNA TGTGCCAGCAATCCCGGGATACTCGGCTACGAGCAGTACTTC.

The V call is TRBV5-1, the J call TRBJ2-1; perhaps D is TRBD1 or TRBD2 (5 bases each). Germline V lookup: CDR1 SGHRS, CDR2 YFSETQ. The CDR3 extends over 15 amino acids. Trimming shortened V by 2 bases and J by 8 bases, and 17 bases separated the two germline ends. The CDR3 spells CASSFTGTLGDEQFF. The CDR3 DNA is TGCGCCAGCAGCTTTACGGGCACTCTGGGGGATGAGCAGTTCTTC. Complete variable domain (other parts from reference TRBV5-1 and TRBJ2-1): KAGVTQTPRYLIKTRGQQVTLSCSPISGHRSVSWYQQTPGQGLQFLFEYFSETQRNKGNFPGRFSGRQFSNSRSEMNVSTLELGDSALYLCASSFTGTLGDEQFFGPGTRLTVL.

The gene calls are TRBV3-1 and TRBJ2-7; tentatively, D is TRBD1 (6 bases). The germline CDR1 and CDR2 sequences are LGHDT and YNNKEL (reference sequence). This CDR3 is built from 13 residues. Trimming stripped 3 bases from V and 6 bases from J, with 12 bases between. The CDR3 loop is CASSHLDSGEQYF. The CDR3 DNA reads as TGTGCCAGCAGCCATTTGGACAGCGGCGAGCAGTACTTC.

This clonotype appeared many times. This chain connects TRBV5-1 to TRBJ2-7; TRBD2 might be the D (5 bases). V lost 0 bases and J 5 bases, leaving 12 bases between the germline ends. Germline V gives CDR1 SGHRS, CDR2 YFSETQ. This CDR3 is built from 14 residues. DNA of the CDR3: TGCGCCAGCAGCTTGGCTCTGGGGAGCCACGAGCAGTACTTC. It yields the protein CASSLALGSHEQYF.

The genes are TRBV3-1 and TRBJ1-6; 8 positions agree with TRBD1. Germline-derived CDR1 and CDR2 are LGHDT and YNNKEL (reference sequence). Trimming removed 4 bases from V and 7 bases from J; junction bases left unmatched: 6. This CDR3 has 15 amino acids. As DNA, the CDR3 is TGTGCCAGCAGCCTCAGGACAGGGAAGAATTCACCCCTCCACTTT. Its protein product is CASSLRTGKNSPLHF.

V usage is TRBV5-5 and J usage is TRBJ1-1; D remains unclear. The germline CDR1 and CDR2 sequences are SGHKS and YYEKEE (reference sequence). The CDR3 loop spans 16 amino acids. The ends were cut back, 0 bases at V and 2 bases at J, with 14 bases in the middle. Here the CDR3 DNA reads TGTGCCAGCAGCTTGGGGCCCGAATTCCGAAACACTGAAGCTTTCTTT. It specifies CASSLGPEFRNTEAFF.

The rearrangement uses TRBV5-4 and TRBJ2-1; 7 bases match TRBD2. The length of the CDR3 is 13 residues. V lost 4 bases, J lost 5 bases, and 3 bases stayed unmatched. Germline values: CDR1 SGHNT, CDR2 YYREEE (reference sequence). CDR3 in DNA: TGTGCCAGCAGCGAGGGACTAAACAATGAGCAGTTCTTC. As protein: CASSEGLNNEQFF.

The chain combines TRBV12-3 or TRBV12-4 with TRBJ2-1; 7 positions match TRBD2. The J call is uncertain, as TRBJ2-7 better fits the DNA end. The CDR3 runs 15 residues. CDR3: CASSLTSLAYNEQYF. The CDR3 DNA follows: TGTGCCAGCAGTTTGACTAGCTTAGCCTACAATGAGCAGTACTTC.